What follows describes a single TCR beta chain. Its antigen remains unknown. The data belong to a study of T cell repertoires in cytomegalovirus infection. Study in general: CMV infection and matching HLA type were both indicated by public TCR beta signatures.

This CDR3 region has 15 residues. V lost 4 bases and J 4 bases, leaving 14 bases between the germline ends. Overall study results and limits: The response measured ex vivo was dominated by TCR beta clonotypes (HLA-C-restricted and CMV-specific). Pooled public TCR beta family frequency picked out CMV carriers with the relevant HLA.

Each CDR3 protein gets one entry after TCRdb re-called the reads with MiXCR. This table holds approximately 990,000 distinct CDR3 sequences, about a third found once. The chain joins TRBV12-3 or TRBV12-4 to TRBJ2-4, with D perhaps being TRBD1 or TRBD2 (5 bases each). This sample comprised cultured CD8+ T cells from PBMCs, obtained from culture after CMV antigen stimulation. The sequence came from a human donor in good health (CMV status not recorded). Some clones in this sample may be carry-over from other donors' samples. In DNA form, the CDR3 reads TGTGCCAGCAGTTATTCCGGGACGGGAAAAAACATTCAGTACTTC. Amino acid sequence: CASSYSGTGKNIQYF.